These 10 T cell receptor beta chains were all obtained from the same sample, sequenced in a study of cytotoxic CD8 clonotypes in ibrutinib-treated CLL (dated by TCRdb to the early 2020s). Libraries were made using the immunoSEQ multiplex PCR assay. Held by TCRdb, this immuneACCESS table contains in-frame sequences only and omits some clones. Under half of the omission traces to an unresolved V gene where checked; the cause of the rest is unknown. The sample table lists approximately 170,000 clones, roughly 90% of them with a count of one. The ten largest clones capture 3% of the sample. Sample time point, as interpreted from the label and publication: progressive disease on ibrutinib. Sequencing was performed on PBMCs, taken at disease progression, from a patient treated with ibrutinib. The receptors originated from a human donor with chronic lymphocytic leukemia.

The V gene is TRBV29-1, the J gene TRBJ2-7, with D perhaps being TRBD1 or TRBD2 (5 bases each). CDR1 and CDR2 (germline): SQVTM, ANQGSEA. There are 13 residues in the CDR3. V was trimmed by 4 bases and J by 1 base, leaving 11 bases between them. CDR3: CSVVRGASYEQYF. DNA of the CDR3: TGCAGCGTTGTAAGAGGGGCGTCCTACGAGCAGTACTTC.

The chain employs TRBV10-3 and TRBJ2-5; D not certain. Germline CDR1 reads ENHRY; CDR2 reads SYGVKD. The CDR3 has 13 amino acids. Trimming took 8 bases from V and 3 from J, leaving 13 bases between them. CDR3 nucleotides: TGTGCCATCCGTCCAGAAGCTGAAGAGACCCAGTACTTC. It yields the protein CAIRPEAEETQYF.

The J gene is TRBJ2-3, the V gene TRBV5-4; TRBD1 or TRBD2 may be the D gene (5 bases each). Germline CDR1 and CDR2: SGHNT and YYREEE (reference sequence). V was cut by 6 bases and J by 6 bases, with 20 bases left in between. This CDR3 spans 15 amino acids. CDR3 sequence reads: CASTLGGEIPDTQYF. CDR3 in DNA: TGTGCCAGCACCCTTGGGGGAGAGATCCCCGATACGCAGTATTTT. The variable domain in full, completed from reference TRBV5-4 and TRBJ2-3, reads ETGVTQSPTHLIKTRGQQVTLRCSSQSGHNTVSWYQQALGQGPQFIFQYYREEENGRGNFPPRFSGLQFPNYSSELNVNALELDDSALYLCASTLGGEIPDTQYFGPGTRLTVL.

The V and J genes are TRBV21-1 and TRBJ2-7; TRBD2 was called by the table and not checked on the DNA. TRBV21-1 is annotated as a pseudogene. CDR3 length: 19 amino acids. CDR3 loop: CASSKGEDSAPLHSYEQYF. CDR3 bases: TGTGCCAGCAGCAAAGGGGAGGATTCCGCACCCTTACACTCCTACGAGCAGTACTTC.

This rearrangement joins TRBV29-1 to TRBJ1-1; D might be TRBD1 (6 bases). The CDR3 has 15 residues. V lost 1 base, J lost 5 bases, and 17 bases lay in between. CDR1 SQVTM and CDR2 ANQGSEA come from the germline V gene. The CDR3 protein is CSVEGWTALKTEAFF. CDR3 DNA sequence: TGCAGCGTTGAAGGGTGGACAGCCCTAAAGACTGAAGCTTTCTTT. The variable domain in full, with the rest retrieved from reference TRBV29-1 and TRBJ1-1, is SAVISQKPSRDICQRGTSLTIQCQVDSQVTMMFWYRQQPGQSLTLIATANQGSEATYESGFVIDKFPISRPNLTFSTLTVSNMSPEDSSIYLCSVEGWTALKTEAFFGQGTRLTVV.

The rearrangement uses TRBV2 and TRBJ1-5; TRBD1 agrees at 7 bases. This CDR3 comprises 14 residues. V lost 10 bases, J lost 1 base, and 7 bases stayed unmatched. The germline CDR1 and CDR2 sequences are SNHLY and FYNNEI. The CDR3 is CATRTGPSNQPQHF. CDR3 sequence (DNA): TGTGCCACTCGGACAGGACCGAGCAATCAGCCCCAGCATTTT. The full variable domain, in which reference TRBV2 and TRBJ1-5 provide the parts outside the CDR3, is EPEVTQTPSHQVTQMGQEVILRCVPISNHLYFYWYRQILGQKVEFLVSFYNNEISEKSEIFDDQFSVERPDGSNFTLKIRSTKLEDSAMYFCATRTGPSNQPQHFGDGTRLSIL.

The chain joins TRBV19 to TRBJ1-1, with TRBD1 matching over 10 bases. The CDR3 covers 14 residues. J gave up 5 bases and V 4 bases, and 4 bases lay outside the gene matches. Looked up from germline, CDR1 is LNHDA and CDR2 is SQIVND (reference sequence). The CDR3 DNA reads as TGTGCCAGTAGTAGCCGACAGGGGGCGACTGAAGCTTTCTTT. Protein: CASSSRQGATEAFF.

This clone was seen only once. The chain employs TRBV29-1 and TRBJ2-2, with D possibly matching TRBD1 (5 bases). Per the germline V gene, CDR1 is SQVTM and CDR2 is ANQGSEA. The V gene lost 2 bases and the J gene lost 4 bases, with 14 bases spanning the gap. The CDR3 length is 15 residues. Written as DNA, the CDR3 is TGCAGCGTTGAATACAGGCAGTCTGGCACCGGGGAGCTGTTTTTT. It translates to CSVEYRQSGTGELFF.

The rearrangement uses TRBV12-5 and TRBJ1-5, with D possibly matching TRBD1 (5 bases). CDR3 length: 13 residues. Germline CDR1 is LGHNT and CDR2 is FRNRAP. V shed 1 base and J shed 8 bases, with 9 bases lying between them. The CDR3 is CASGLGQSKPQHF. CDR3 nucleotide sequence: TGTGCTAGTGGTTTGGGACAGTCAAAGCCCCAGCATTTT. The full variable domain, with the rest looked up from reference TRBV12-5 and TRBJ1-5, is DARVTQTPRHKVTEMGQEVTMRCQPILGHNTVFWYRQTMMQGLELLAYFRNRAPLDDSGMPKDRFSAEMPDATLATLKIQPSEPRDSAVYFCASGLGQSKPQHFGDGTRLSIL.

A few counts support this clone. V usage is TRBV6-1 and J usage is TRBJ2-1; D is possibly TRBD1 (7 bases). CDR3 size: 13 residues. V was pared by 10 bases and J by 7 bases, with 17 bases between. Germline assignment: CDR1 MNHNS and CDR2 SASEGT. CDR3 sequence reads: CATAGGSLNEQFF. In nucleotides, the CDR3 is TGTGCCACCGCAGGGGGGTCCCTAAATGAGCAGTTCTTC.